What follows are 4 T cell receptor beta chains derived from one specimen sequenced in a study of metastatic and nonmetastatic thyroid tumors. From the PCR reads, TCRdb re-called clones with MiXCR. The sample lists 9,000 to 15,000 clones, 25% to 40% seen once, with over 9.5% in the top ten. None of the patients had undergone any treatment ahead of thyroid surgery. Sequenced sample: tumor tissue. These receptors came from a female donor with papillary thyroid cancer or a benign thyroid nodule (not recorded which). Some clones in this sample may be carry-over from other donors' samples.

This clone is judged medium-sized. The rearrangement uses TRBV24-1 and TRBJ2-1; 9 nucleotides line up with TRBD2. The CDR3 runs to 17 residues. With 3 bases clipped from V and 6 bases from J, the junction kept 11 bases outside the gene matches. Germline CDR1 and CDR2: KGHDR and SFDVKD. Here the CDR3 reads CATSDRMGLAGINEQFF. The CDR3 region has the DNA TGTGCCACCAGTGATCGAATGGGGCTAGCGGGGATCAATGAGCAGTTCTTC.

This clone was found many times. The rearrangement joins TRBV15 to TRBJ1-4, with 7 bases fitting TRBD1. This CDR3 is 15 amino acids long. Trimming at V came to 3 bases and at J to 3 bases, leaving 4 bases not matched to a gene. Per the germline V gene, CDR1 is LNHNV and CDR2 is YYDKDF (reference sequence). CDR3 bases: TGTGCCACCAGCAGTAACAGGGGTTCTAATGAAAAACTGTTTTTT. It translates to CATSSNRGSNEKLFF. The whole variable domain, remainder taken from reference TRBV15 and TRBJ1-4, is DAMVIQNPRYQVTQFGKPVTLSCSQTLNHNVMYWYQQKSSQAPKLLFHYYDKDFNNEADTPDNFQSRRPNTSFCFLDIRSPGLGDTAMYLCATSSNRGSNEKLFFGSGTQLSVL.

The chain carries TRBV19 and TRBJ2-6; D possibly matches TRBD1 or TRBD2 (5 bases each). Between the trimmed V and J ends, which lost 0 bases and 1 base, there was a span of 7 bases. CDR3 size: 16 residues. The germline gives CDR1 LNHDA, CDR2 SQIVND (reference sequence). CDR3 sequence: CASSIDWGSGANVLTF. CDR3 nucleotides: TGTGCCAGTAGTATAGATTGGGGGTCTGGGGCCAACGTCCTGACTTTC.

By share of the sample, this clone is medium-sized. CDR3 sequence (DNA): TGTGCCAGCATACCACGGGACGGCTACAATGAGCAGTTCTTC. Its translation is CASIPRDGYNEQFF. The rearrangement joins TRBV12-3 or TRBV12-4 to TRBJ2-1; either TRBD1 or TRBD2 may supply D (5 bases each). CDR3 length equals 14 residues. Trimming cost V 7 bases and J 3 bases, with 13 bases left between them.